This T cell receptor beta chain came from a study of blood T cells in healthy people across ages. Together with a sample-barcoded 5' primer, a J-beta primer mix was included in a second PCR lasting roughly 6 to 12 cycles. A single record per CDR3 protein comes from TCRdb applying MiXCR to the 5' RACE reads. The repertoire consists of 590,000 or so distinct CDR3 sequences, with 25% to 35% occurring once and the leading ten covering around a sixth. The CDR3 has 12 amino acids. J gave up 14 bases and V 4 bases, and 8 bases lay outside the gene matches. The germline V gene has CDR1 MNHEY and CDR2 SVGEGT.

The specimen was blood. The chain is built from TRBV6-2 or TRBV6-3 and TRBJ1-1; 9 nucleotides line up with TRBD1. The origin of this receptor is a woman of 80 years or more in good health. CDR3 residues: CASSFGTGPRFF. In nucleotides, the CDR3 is TGTGCCAGCAGTTTCGGGACAGGGCCCCGGTTCTTT.